This passage covers 29 T cell receptor beta chains from one sample sequenced in a study of cytomegalovirus exposure and HLA in healthy donors. Researchers ran the PCR with 60 Vbeta and 13 Jbeta primers. TCRdb keeps only in-frame clones here, not all; method: immunoSEQ multiplex PCR. The sample lists about 150,000 clones; 73% were seen once. What was sequenced was PBMCs. These receptors originate from a young woman in good health and CMV-seronegative.

The rearrangement joins TRBV25-1 to TRBJ2-1; 14 positions match TRBD2. Losses at the gene ends were 2 bases for V and 7 bases for J; bases not matched to a gene: 1. The CDR3 loop spans 15 amino acids. Looked up from germline, CDR1 is MGHDK and CDR2 is SYGVNS. The CDR3 DNA reads as TGTGCCAGCAGTGAAAGACTAGCGGGAGGGAATGAGCAGTTCTTC. Translation gives CASSERLAGGNEQFF.

The chain joins TRBV4-1 to TRBJ2-1, with TRBD2 identical over 12 bases. This CDR3 contains 14 residues. J was trimmed by 6 bases and V by 6 bases; bases with no gene match: 3. Germline CDR1 MGHRA, CDR2 YSYEKL. The CDR3 DNA follows: TGCGCCAGCAGACGACTAGCGGGAGCCAATGAGCAGTTCTTC. Translating gives CASRRLAGANEQFF.

The chain employs TRBV6-4 and TRBJ2-3; 9 bases are shared with TRBD2. Looked up from germline, CDR1 is MRHNA and CDR2 is SNTAGT. J lost 5 bases, V lost 5 bases, and 5 bases had no gene match. This CDR3 region has 14 residues. The CDR3 protein is CASSKRGAEDTQYF. The CDR3 nucleotides are TGTGCCAGCAGTAAGCGGGGGGCGGAAGATACGCAGTATTTT.

This clone was detected a few times. The V and J genes are TRBV28 and TRBJ1-1; TRBD1 is a possible D gene (5 bases). The V gene lost 3 bases and the J gene lost 5 bases, with 19 bases spanning the gap. CDR3 size: 16 residues. Germline values: CDR1 MDHEN, CDR2 SYDVKM. The DNA of the CDR3 is TGTGCCAGCAGTTTTTTTGGCAGGGCGGGAATAACTGAAGCTTTCTTT. This translates into CASSFFGRAGITEAFF.

CDR3 in amino acids: CASSKARAGGRYNEQFF. The CDR3 DNA follows: TGTGCCAGCAGCAAAGCGCGAGCGGGCGGACGATACAATGAGCAGTTCTTC. The rearrangement joins TRBV21-1 to TRBJ2-1; the DNA was not used to check the table's D call, TRBD2. TRBV21-1 is a recognized pseudogene. This CDR3 contains 17 residues.

The rearrangement joins TRBV2 to TRBJ1-2; TRBD1 agrees at 8 bases. The CDR3 is 13 amino acids. Germline-derived CDR1 and CDR2 are SNHLY and FYNNEI. V trimming: 5 bases; J trimming: 5 bases; junction bases outside the gene matches: 4. Here the CDR3 reads CASSIGQGYGYTF. As DNA, the CDR3 is TGTGCCAGCAGTATAGGACAGGGATATGGCTACACCTTC.

V and J are TRBV6-4 and TRBJ2-3, with 9 bases matching TRBD2. Trimming at V came to 2 bases and at J to 0 bases, leaving 0 bases not matched to a gene. Germline V CDR1 and CDR2: MRHNA, SNTAGT. The CDR3 spans 15 residues. The CDR3 DNA is TGTGCCAGCAGTGACGGGACTAGCAGCACAGATACGCAGTATTTT. It encodes CASSDGTSSTDTQYF.

The chain employs TRBV5-1 and TRBJ2-5, with 9 bases fitting TRBD2. J was trimmed by 4 bases and V by 3 bases; bases with no gene match: 10. The CDR3 has 16 residues. Per the germline V gene, CDR1 is SGHRS and CDR2 is YFSETQ. CDR3 sequence (DNA): TGCGCCAGCAGCTCAATTAGCGGGAGAGGTCTAGAGACCCAGTACTTC. Translated: CASSSISGRGLETQYF.

As to this clone: The junction and the germline gene differ at one end; a read error may be behind it. J is TRBJ1-2 and V is TRBV7-2; D not certain. In germline, CDR1 is SGHTA, CDR2 FQGNSA. The CDR3 covers 16 residues. CDR3 loop: CASGLVLALSNYGYTF. In DNA form, the CDR3 reads TGTGCCAGCGGCTTAGTTCTGGCACTATCTAACTATGGCTACACCTTC.

This chain links TRBV7-2 with TRBJ2-3; TRBD2 agrees at 8 bases. V dropped 7 bases and J dropped 5; count of bases not matched to a gene: 8. CDR1 is SGHTA and CDR2 is FQGNSA in the germline V gene. The CDR3 has 14 amino acids. The CDR3 sequence is CASTPRLAGDTQYF. Here the CDR3 DNA reads TGTGCCAGCACCCCGAGGCTAGCGGGAGATACGCAGTATTTT.

The V call is TRBV16, the J call TRBJ1-5, with 7 bases aligning to TRBD1. V was clipped by 8 bases and J by 3 bases; unmatched bases: 10. CDR1 is KGHSY and CDR2 is FQNENV in the germline V gene. This CDR3 spans 15 amino acids. CDR3 DNA: TGTGCCAGCGGAAAGGGACAGAATATCAATCAGCCCCAGCATTTT. Its protein product is CASGKGQNINQPQHF.

The J gene is TRBJ1-4, the V gene TRBV6-1; D ambiguous. The CDR3 loop spans 15 amino acids. Germline lookup yields CDR1 MNHNS and CDR2 SASEGT. V was cut by 1 base and J by 8 bases, with 14 bases left in between. The chain's CDR3 is CASSEGSLGREKLFF. Here the CDR3 DNA reads TGTGCCAGCAGTGAAGGTTCCCTAGGTCGGGAAAAACTGTTTTTT.

The gene calls are TRBV5-6 and TRBJ1-1, with no clear D. The CDR3 has 13 amino acids. CDR1 SGHDT and CDR2 YYEEEE come from the germline V gene. Trimming took 0 bases from V and 2 from J, leaving 5 bases between them. CDR3 nucleotides: TGTGCCAGCAGCTTGGGCAGAAACACTGAAGCTTTCTTT. This translates into CASSLGRNTEAFF.

The chain links TRBV7-2 to TRBJ2-7; 11 nucleotides line up with TRBD2. This CDR3 is 15 amino acids long. The J segment lost 1 base and the V segment lost 6 bases, leaving 5 bases of the junction unmatched. Germline CDR1 and CDR2: SGHTA and FQGNSA. The CDR3 is CASRIAGGPSYEQYF. The CDR3 region has the DNA TGTGCCAGCAGGATAGCGGGGGGGCCTTCCTACGAGCAGTACTTC.

The chain couples TRBV2 to TRBJ2-1, with a possible D match to TRBD1 (6 bases). V was clipped by 4 bases and J by 7 bases, with 20 bases between them. Germline V gives CDR1 SNHLY, CDR2 FYNNEI. CDR3 length: 16 amino acids. The CDR3 here is CASSAGTGLGRNEQFF. CDR3 in DNA: TGTGCCAGCAGTGCGGGAACAGGGTTAGGTCGTAATGAGCAGTTCTTC.

The chain carries TRBV27 and TRBJ2-2, with D possibly matching TRBD2 (5 bases). CDR1 is MNHEY, CDR2 SMNVEV, per germline (reference sequence). V was cut by 3 bases and J by 6 bases, with 8 bases left in between. There are 13 residues in the CDR3. The CDR3 spells CASSLLRAGELFF. DNA for the CDR3: TGTGCCAGCAGTTTGCTGAGGGCCGGGGAGCTGTTTTTT.

The chain joins TRBV12-5 to TRBJ2-7; TRBD2 is a possible D gene (6 bases). The CDR3 sequence is 14 residues long. The V gene lost 2 bases and the J gene lost 5 bases, with 13 bases spanning the gap. Germline-derived CDR1 and CDR2 are LGHNT and FRNRAP. CDR3 coding DNA: TGTGCTAGTGGTTTGACGGGAGCCCTCCACGAGCAGTACGTC. Residues: CASGLTGALHEQYV.

The chain carries TRBV7-2 and TRBJ2-5, with 7 bases aligning to TRBD2. Losses at the gene ends were 6 bases for V and 2 bases for J; bases not matched to a gene: 6. This CDR3 has 14 residues. Germline CDR1 reads SGHTA; CDR2 reads FQGNSA. DNA of the CDR3: TGTGCCAGCAGTTTCGCGGGAGCGCAAGAGACCCAGTACTTC. The encoded protein is CASSFAGAQETQYF.

The chain recombines TRBV6-6 with TRBJ1-1, with D tentatively TRBD1 (6 bases). Germline loops: CDR1 MNHNY, CDR2 SVGAGI (reference sequence). The CDR3 extends over 15 amino acids. V lost 1 base to trimming and J lost 2 bases, with 11 bases between them. CDR3 sequence (DNA): TGTGCCAGCAGTTACTTTACAGGGACCAACACTGAAGCTTTCTTT. It is translated as CASSYFTGTNTEAFF.

The rearrangement joins TRBV7-9 to TRBJ1-2, with D perhaps TRBD1 (6 bases). Germline CDR1 reads SEHNR; CDR2 reads FQNEAQ (reference sequence). Trimming shortened V by 5 bases and J by 3 bases, and 22 bases separated the two germline ends. The CDR3 totals 17 residues. The CDR3 nucleotides read TGTGCCAGCAGCAGAGGGGCAGGGGTGACAATGGACTATGGCTACACCTTC. Protein product: CASSRGAGVTMDYGYTF.

This chain joins TRBV6-6 and TRBJ1-2; 9 nucleotides agree with TRBD1. V was pared by 8 bases and J by 7 bases, with 11 bases of the junction left unmatched. From germline, CDR1 is MNHNY and CDR2 SVGAGI (reference sequence). The CDR3 totals 14 residues. The CDR3 reads CASLSRTGDFGYTF. DNA of the CDR3: TGTGCCAGCCTTTCACGGACAGGGGATTTTGGCTACACCTTC.

This chain's CDR3 is CASSSGLAGPYNEQFF. In DNA form, the CDR3 reads TGCGCCAGCAGCTCGGGACTAGCGGGACCCTACAATGAGCAGTTCTTC. This chain uses TRBV5-1 with TRBJ2-1; 13 bases map to TRBD2. After removal of 3 bases from V and 2 bases from J, the junction contained 2 bases not matched to a gene. CDR1 is SGHRS, CDR2 YFSETQ, per germline. The CDR3 is 16 amino acids.

This clone appeared a few times. This chain joins TRBV11-3 and TRBJ2-1, with TRBD1 matching over 7 bases. V dropped 2 bases and J dropped 0; count of bases not matched to a gene: 10. This CDR3 spans 18 amino acids. The germline V gene encodes CDR1 SGHNT and CDR2 YENEEA. CDR3 protein: CASSLSGAGGSSYNEQFF. CDR3 bases: TGTGCCAGCAGCTTATCCGGGGCAGGGGGTAGCTCCTACAATGAGCAGTTCTTC.

The rearrangement links TRBV19 to TRBJ1-5; D gene uncertain. Germline values: CDR1 LNHDA, CDR2 SQIVND (reference sequence). Deletions cut 3 bases from V and 3 bases from J, with 15 bases between. This CDR3 spans 16 amino acids. The CDR3 bases are TGTGCCAGTAGTATCACCCCGGGGAGTACCAATCAGCCCCAGCATTTT. Translation: CASSITPGSTNQPQHF.

V is TRBV5-1 and J is TRBJ2-1; no definite D call. This CDR3 spans 15 amino acids. The V end lost 7 bases, the J end lost 0 bases, and 14 bases lay between the germline ends. CDR1 and CDR2 (germline): SGHRS, YFSETQ. The CDR3 region is CASSGSASSYNEQFF. The DNA of the CDR3 is TGCGCCAGCTCCGGGTCGGCTAGCTCCTACAATGAGCAGTTCTTC.

The V call is TRBV4-1, the J call TRBJ1-2, with 7 bases fitting TRBD1. V trimming: 0 bases; J trimming: 4 bases; junction bases outside the gene matches: 11. CDR1 is MGHRA, CDR2 YSYEKL, per germline. This CDR3 comprises 17 residues. This CDR3 reads CASSQDVAGDRVYGYTF. The CDR3 coding sequence is TGCGCCAGCAGCCAAGATGTGGCCGGGGACAGAGTCTATGGCTACACCTTC.

The chain employs TRBV7-3 and TRBJ2-3; D might be TRBD1 (6 bases). Trimming removed 4 bases at V and 3 bases at J, with 14 bases between. The CDR3 covers 15 residues. Germline V CDR1 and CDR2: SGHTA, FQGTGA. CDR3 residues: CASSYNSQGTDTQYF. The DNA for the CDR3 is TGTGCCAGCAGCTACAACTCACAGGGAACAGATACGCAGTATTTT.

The V gene is TRBV6-6, the J gene TRBJ2-2; the D gene is possibly TRBD1 (6 bases). The CDR3 is 14 residues long. Germline CDR1 reads MNHNY; CDR2 reads SVGAGI (reference sequence). V gave up 6 bases and J gave up 1 base, with 9 bases separating them. This chain's CDR3 is CASSPDRNTGELFF. The CDR3 DNA follows: TGTGCCAGCAGCCCGGACAGGAACACCGGGGAGCTGTTTTTT.

V usage is TRBV13 and J usage is TRBJ1-1; no firm D call. This CDR3 is built from 13 residues. Germline V lookup: CDR1 PRHDT, CDR2 FYEKMQ (reference sequence). Deletions cut 2 bases from V and 1 base from J, with 5 bases between. The chain's CDR3 is CASSLQKNTEAFF. Here the CDR3 DNA reads TGTGCCAGCAGCTTACAAAAGAACACTGAAGCTTTCTTT.